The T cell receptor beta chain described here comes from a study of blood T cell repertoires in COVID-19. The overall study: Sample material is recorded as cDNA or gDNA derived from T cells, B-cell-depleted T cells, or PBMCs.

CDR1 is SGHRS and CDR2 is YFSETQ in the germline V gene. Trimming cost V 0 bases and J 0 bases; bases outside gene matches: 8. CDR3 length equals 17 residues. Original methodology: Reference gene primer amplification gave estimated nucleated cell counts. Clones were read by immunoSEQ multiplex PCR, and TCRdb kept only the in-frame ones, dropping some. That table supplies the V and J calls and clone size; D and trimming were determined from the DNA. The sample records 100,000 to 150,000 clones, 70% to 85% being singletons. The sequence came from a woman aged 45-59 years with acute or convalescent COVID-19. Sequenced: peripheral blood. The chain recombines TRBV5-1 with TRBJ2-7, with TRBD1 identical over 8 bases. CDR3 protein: CASSLGVGTGLSYEQYF. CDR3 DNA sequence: TGCGCCAGCAGCTTGGGAGTAGGGACAGGTCTCTCCTACGAGCAGTACTTC.